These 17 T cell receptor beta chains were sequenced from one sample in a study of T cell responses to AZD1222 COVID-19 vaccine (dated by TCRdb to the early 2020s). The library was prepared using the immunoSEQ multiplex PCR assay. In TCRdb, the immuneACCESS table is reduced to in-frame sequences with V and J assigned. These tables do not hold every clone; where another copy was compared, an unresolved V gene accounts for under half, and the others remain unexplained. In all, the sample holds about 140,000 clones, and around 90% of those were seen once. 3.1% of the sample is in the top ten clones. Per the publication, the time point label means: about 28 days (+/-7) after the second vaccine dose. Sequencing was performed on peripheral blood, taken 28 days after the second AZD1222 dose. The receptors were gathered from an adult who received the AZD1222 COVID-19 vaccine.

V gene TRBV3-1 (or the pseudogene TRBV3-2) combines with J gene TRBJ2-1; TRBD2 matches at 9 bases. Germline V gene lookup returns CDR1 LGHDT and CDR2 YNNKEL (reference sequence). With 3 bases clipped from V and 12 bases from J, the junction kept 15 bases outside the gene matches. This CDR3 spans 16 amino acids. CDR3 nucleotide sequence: TGTGCCAGCAGCCAGGCGACTAGCGGCCGTAGCTTTGGGCAGTTCTTC. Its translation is CASSQATSGRSFGQFF.

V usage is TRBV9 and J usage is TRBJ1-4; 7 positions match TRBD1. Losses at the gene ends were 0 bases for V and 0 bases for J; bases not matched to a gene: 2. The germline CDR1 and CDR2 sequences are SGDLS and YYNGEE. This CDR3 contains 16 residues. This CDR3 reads CASSVGQGATNEKLFF. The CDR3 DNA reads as TGTGCCAGCAGCGTAGGACAGGGCGCAACTAATGAAAAACTGTTTTTT.

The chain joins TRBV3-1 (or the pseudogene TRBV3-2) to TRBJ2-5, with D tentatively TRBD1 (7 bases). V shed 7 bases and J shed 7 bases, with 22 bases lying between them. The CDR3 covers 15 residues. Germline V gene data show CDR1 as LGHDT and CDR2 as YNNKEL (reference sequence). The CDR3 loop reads CASTKEGAITVTQYF. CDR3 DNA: TGTGCCAGCACCAAGGAGGGGGCGATAACAGTGACCCAGTACTTC.

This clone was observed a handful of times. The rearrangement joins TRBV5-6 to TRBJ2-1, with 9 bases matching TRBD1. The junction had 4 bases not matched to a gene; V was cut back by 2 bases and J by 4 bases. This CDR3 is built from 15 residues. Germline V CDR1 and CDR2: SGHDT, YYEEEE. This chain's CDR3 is CASSFGDRAYNEQFF. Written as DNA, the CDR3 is TGTGCCAGCAGCTTTGGGGACAGGGCGTACAATGAGCAGTTCTTC.

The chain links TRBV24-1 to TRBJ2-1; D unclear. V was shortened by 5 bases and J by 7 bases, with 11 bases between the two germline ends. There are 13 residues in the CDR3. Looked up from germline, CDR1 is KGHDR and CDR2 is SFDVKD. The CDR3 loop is CATSARWVNEQFF. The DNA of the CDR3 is TGTGCCACCAGTGCCCGATGGGTGAATGAGCAGTTCTTC.

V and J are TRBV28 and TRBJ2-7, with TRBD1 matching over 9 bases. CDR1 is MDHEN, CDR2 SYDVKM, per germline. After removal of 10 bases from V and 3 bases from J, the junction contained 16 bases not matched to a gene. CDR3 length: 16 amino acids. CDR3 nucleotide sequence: TGTGCCACCACTCCGGGGAGGACAGGGGCGATCTACGAGCAGTACTTC. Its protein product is CATTPGRTGAIYEQYF.

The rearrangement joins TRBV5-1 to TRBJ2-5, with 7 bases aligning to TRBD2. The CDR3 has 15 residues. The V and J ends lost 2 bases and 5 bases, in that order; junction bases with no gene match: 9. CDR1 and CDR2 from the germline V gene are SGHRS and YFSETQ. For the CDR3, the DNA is TGCGCCAGCAGCTTTATGGCGGGACTAACGGAGACCCAGTACTTC. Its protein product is CASSFMAGLTETQYF.

CDR3 nucleotides: TGTGCCAGCAGCCCTGGGGATGAGCAGTTCTTC. It encodes CASSPGDEQFF. The rearrangement uses TRBV2 and TRBJ2-1; the D is unclear. This CDR3 contains 11 residues. V gave up 6 bases and J gave up 8 bases, with 8 bases separating them. From germline, CDR1 is SNHLY and CDR2 FYNNEI.

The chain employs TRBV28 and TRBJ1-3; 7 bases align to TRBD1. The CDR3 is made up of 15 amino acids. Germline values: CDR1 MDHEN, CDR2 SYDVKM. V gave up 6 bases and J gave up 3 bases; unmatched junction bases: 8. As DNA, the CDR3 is TGTGCCAGCAGCTCGACAGGGATGGGTGGAAACACCATATATTTT. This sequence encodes CASSSTGMGGNTIYF.

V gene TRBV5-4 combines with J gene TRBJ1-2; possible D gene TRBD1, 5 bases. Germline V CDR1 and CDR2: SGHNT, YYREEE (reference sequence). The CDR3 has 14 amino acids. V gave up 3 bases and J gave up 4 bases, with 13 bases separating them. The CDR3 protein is CASSSGDRIYGYTF. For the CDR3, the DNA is TGTGCCAGCAGCTCGGGGGACCGGATCTATGGCTACACCTTC.

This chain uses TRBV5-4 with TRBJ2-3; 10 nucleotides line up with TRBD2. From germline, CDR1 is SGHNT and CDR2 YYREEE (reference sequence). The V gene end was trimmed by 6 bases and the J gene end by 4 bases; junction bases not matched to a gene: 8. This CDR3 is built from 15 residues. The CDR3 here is CASKRLAGAADTQYF. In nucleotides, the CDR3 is TGTGCCAGCAAGCGGCTAGCGGGAGCCGCAGATACGCAGTATTTT.

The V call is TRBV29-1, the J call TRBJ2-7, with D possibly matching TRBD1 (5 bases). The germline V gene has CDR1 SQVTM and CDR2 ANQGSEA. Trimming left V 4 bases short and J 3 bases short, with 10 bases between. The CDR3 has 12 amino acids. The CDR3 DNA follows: TGCAGCGTTGCAGGGTCCGTCTACGAGCAGTACTTC. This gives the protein CSVAGSVYEQYF.

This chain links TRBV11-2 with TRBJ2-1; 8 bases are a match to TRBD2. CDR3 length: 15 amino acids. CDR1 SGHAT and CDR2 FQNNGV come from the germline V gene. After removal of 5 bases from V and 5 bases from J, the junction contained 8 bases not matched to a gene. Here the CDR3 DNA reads TGTGCCAGCAGCACCTTTCGGGGGGGTGACAATGAGCAGTTCTTC. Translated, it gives CASSTFRGGDNEQFF.

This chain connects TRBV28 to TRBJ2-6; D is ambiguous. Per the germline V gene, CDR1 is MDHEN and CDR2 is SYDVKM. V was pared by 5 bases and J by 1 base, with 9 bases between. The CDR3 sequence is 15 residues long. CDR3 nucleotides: TGTGCCAGCAGTCAAATAAGATCTGGGGCCAACGTCCTGACTTTC. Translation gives CASSQIRSGANVLTF.

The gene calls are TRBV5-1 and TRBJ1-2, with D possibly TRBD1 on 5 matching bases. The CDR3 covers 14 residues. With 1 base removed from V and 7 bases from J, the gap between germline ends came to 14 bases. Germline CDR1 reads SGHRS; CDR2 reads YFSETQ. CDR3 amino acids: CASSLSQTEVGYTF. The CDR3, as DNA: TGCGCCAGCAGCTTGTCCCAGACAGAAGTTGGCTACACCTTC.

In DNA, the CDR3 is TGCGCCAGCAGCTCCCCCGGTGGGACAATCTACGGGGGTGGCTACACCTTC. Its protein product is CASSSPGGTIYGGGYTF. The rearrangement links TRBV5-1 to TRBJ1-2; possibly TRBD1 for D (6 bases). CDR3 length: 17 amino acids. CDR1 is SGHRS, CDR2 YFSETQ, per germline. With 3 bases removed from V and 7 bases from J, the gap between germline ends came to 25 bases. The variable domain in full, with the rest retrieved from reference TRBV5-1 and TRBJ1-2, is KAGVTQTPRYLIKTRGQQVTLSCSPISGHRSVSWYQQTPGQGLQFLFEYFSETQRNKGNFPGRFSGRQFSNSRSEMNVSTLELGDSALYLCASSSPGGTIYGGGYTFGSGTRLTVV.

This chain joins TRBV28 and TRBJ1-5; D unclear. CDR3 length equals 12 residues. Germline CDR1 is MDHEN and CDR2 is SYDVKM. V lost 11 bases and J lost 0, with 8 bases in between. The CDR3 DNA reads TGTGCCCACATGGGTAGCAATCAGCCCCAGCATTTT. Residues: CAHMGSNQPQHF.